Each of the 25 T cell receptor beta chains below was sequenced from the same sample in a study of PD-1 blockade in classical Hodgkin lymphoma (dated by TCRdb to 2020 to 2021). The time point label for this specimen denotes: cycle 1 day 1 (C1D1), immediately before nivolumab initiation. Relapse after autologous stem cell transplantation had occurred in all trial patients, and cohorts A, B and C were distinguished by prior brentuximab vedotin exposure. The library was produced with the immunoSEQ multiplex PCR assay. TCRdb re-hosts the immuneACCESS table, in-frame sequences only. Its copies lack some clones; in the studies checked, an unresolved V gene accounts for under half of them, and the cause for the rest is not known. Across this sample there are 57,000 or so clones, with approximately 88% seen only once. The biggest ten clones account for about 12% of the sample. The sample here was peripheral blood mononuclear cells (PBMCs), taken at baseline. Receptors originate from a human donor with classical Hodgkin lymphoma.

The chain recombines TRBV30 with TRBJ1-1; D unclear. CDR1 and CDR2 (germline): GTSNPN, SVGIG (reference sequence). V was pared by 5 bases and J by 6 bases, with 13 bases between. This CDR3 has 12 residues. Here the CDR3 DNA reads TGTGCCTGGGTCGGCATGGACGCTGAAGCTTTCTTT. Translating it yields CAWVGMDAEAFF.

This clone was detected only once. J is TRBJ1-4 and V is TRBV6-1; D is undetermined. Germline assignment: CDR1 MNHNS and CDR2 SASEGT. The CDR3 runs to 15 residues. The V gene lost 8 bases and the J gene lost 0 bases, with 13 bases spanning the gap. CDR3 protein: CASGPGQSTNEKLFF. CDR3 DNA sequence: TGTGCCAGCGGGCCGGGCCAGTCAACTAATGAAAAACTGTTTTTT.

The genes are TRBV6-1 and TRBJ2-7; D is possibly TRBD1 or TRBD2 (5 bases each). The CDR3 is made up of 16 amino acids. V was trimmed by 1 base and J by 11 bases, leaving 24 bases between them. From germline, CDR1 is MNHNS and CDR2 SASEGT. The chain's CDR3 is CASSEVVRDGRAWKYF. The CDR3 coding sequence is TGTGCCAGCAGTGAAGTAGTCCGGGACGGCAGAGCTTGGAAGTACTTC.

The chain uses TRBV6-1 and TRBJ1-4; the D is unclear. Germline V gene lookup returns CDR1 MNHNS and CDR2 SASEGT. The CDR3 has 14 residues. V lost 5 bases and J lost 4, with 11 bases in between. Here the CDR3 DNA reads TGTGCCAGCAGTAGAGCACGGTTTAATGAAAAACTGTTTTTT. It translates to CASSRARFNEKLFF.

The chain uses TRBV11-3 and TRBJ1-1; 9 nucleotides line up with TRBD1. V trimming: 3 bases; J trimming: 6 bases; junction bases outside the gene matches: 8. The germline V gene has CDR1 SGHNT and CDR2 YENEEA. The CDR3 consists of 15 residues. CDR3 loop: CASSFSTGGSPEAFF. The CDR3 region has the DNA TGTGCCAGCAGCTTCTCGACAGGGGGAAGTCCTGAAGCTTTCTTT. The variable domain in full, completed from reference TRBV11-3 and TRBJ1-1, reads EAGVVQSPRYKIIEKKQPVAFWCNPISGHNTLYWYLQNLGQGPELLIRYENEEAVDDSQLPKDRFSAERLKGVDSTLKIQPAELGDSAVYLCASSFSTGGSPEAFFGQGTRLTVV.

This chain links TRBV11-3 with TRBJ2-2; perhaps TRBD1 as D (6 bases). The CDR3 has 16 amino acids. The germline CDR1 and CDR2 sequences are SGHNT and YENEEA. V was pared by 6 bases and J by 5 bases, with 19 bases between. The CDR3: CASSSRTGKATGELFF. The CDR3, as DNA: TGTGCCAGCAGTTCCCGAACAGGGAAGGCGACCGGGGAGCTGTTTTTT.

This chain joins TRBV7-8 and TRBJ1-1; maybe TRBD1 (5 bases). Trimming took off 1 base at V and 7 bases at J, with 28 bases between the two ends. Per the germline V gene, CDR1 is SGHVS and CDR2 is FQNEAQ. This CDR3 has 19 residues. The CDR3 here is CASSLVTETPDSPTIEAFF. As DNA, the CDR3 is TGTGCCAGCAGCTTAGTCACCGAAACACCCGACAGTCCTACAATTGAAGCTTTCTTT.

The chain is built from TRBV5-1 and TRBJ2-2; tentatively, D is TRBD2 (5 bases). The CDR3 is made up of 17 amino acids. Between the trimmed V and J ends, which lost 0 bases and 0 bases, there was a span of 12 bases. The germline gives CDR1 SGHRS, CDR2 YFSETQ. The CDR3 DNA reads as TGCGCCAGCAGCTTGGAAGGGTGGGGAGCGAACACCGGGGAGCTGTTTTTT. Protein: CASSLEGWGANTGELFF.

The chain has TRBV19 and TRBJ2-2; D is perhaps TRBD2 (5 bases). The CDR3 spans 16 residues. Trimming left V 9 bases short and J 0 bases short, with 17 bases between. Germline CDR1 and CDR2: LNHDA and SQIVND (reference sequence). CDR3: CASLSIPGSNTGELFF. The CDR3 coding sequence is TGTGCCAGCCTGAGTATCCCGGGATCGAACACCGGGGAGCTGTTTTTT.

The chain employs TRBV7-9 and TRBJ2-5; TRBD1 matches at 10 bases. Germline assignment: CDR1 SEHNR and CDR2 FQNEAQ (reference sequence). V was clipped by 4 bases and J by 5 bases; unmatched bases: 7. This CDR3 comprises 15 residues. The CDR3 DNA reads as TGTGCCAGCAGCTCTCGGACAGGGGGTTCCGAGACCCAGTACTTC. It encodes CASSSRTGGSETQYF.

The rearrangement joins TRBV19 to TRBJ2-1, with TRBD2 as a possible D gene (6 bases). The CDR3 is 14 amino acids. The ends were cut back, 5 bases at V and 5 bases at J, with 13 bases in the middle. In germline, CDR1 is LNHDA, CDR2 SQIVND (reference sequence). The CDR3 is CASSVPGAHNEQFF. CDR3 in DNA: TGTGCCAGTAGTGTCCCGGGAGCCCACAATGAGCAGTTCTTC.

The rearrangement links TRBV6-1 to TRBJ1-2, with D uncertain. CDR1 MNHNS and CDR2 SASEGT come from the germline V gene. This CDR3 has 14 amino acids. V was shortened by 6 bases and J by 3 bases, with 14 bases between the two germline ends. The CDR3 protein is CASRAWWFYYGYTF. The CDR3 coding sequence is TGTGCCAGCAGAGCCTGGTGGTTCTACTATGGCTACACCTTC.

The chain has TRBV6-5 and TRBJ1-2; D might be TRBD1 (6 bases). This CDR3 contains 13 residues. The V and J ends lost 4 bases and 8 bases respectively, with 14 bases between them. In germline, CDR1 is MNHEY, CDR2 SVGAGI. CDR3 region: CASSFGGVEGYTF. The CDR3 DNA follows: TGTGCCAGCAGTTTCGGGGGCGTGGAGGGCTACACCTTC.

This sequence joins TRBV7-2 and TRBJ2-5; 7 nucleotides match TRBD2. CDR1 is SGHTA, CDR2 FQGNSA, per germline. The ends lost 1 base at V and 3 bases at J; junction bases unmatched: 2. The CDR3 totals 14 residues. CDR3 in DNA: TGTGCCAGCAGCTTAGTGGCGGGGGAAGAGACCCAGTACTTC. It codes for CASSLVAGEETQYF.

The chain carries TRBV6-5 and TRBJ2-1; 8 nucleotides match TRBD2. The CDR3 spans 12 residues. Germline assignment: CDR1 MNHEY and CDR2 SVGAGI. The V and J ends lost 6 bases and 15 bases, in that order; junction bases with no gene match: 10. For the CDR3, the DNA is TGTGCCAGCAGCCCACGAGCGGGGGAACCGTTCTTC. Translating gives CASSPRAGEPFF.

This clone was found once. The J gene is TRBJ2-6, the V gene TRBV7-2; TRBD1 agrees at 9 bases. J was trimmed by 4 bases and V by 5 bases; bases with no gene match: 9. The CDR3 consists of 17 residues. Germline CDR1 reads SGHTA; CDR2 reads FQGNSA. This CDR3 is CASSRTGARAGANVLTF. The CDR3 DNA reads TGTGCCAGCAGCCGGACAGGGGCTAGGGCGGGGGCCAACGTCCTGACTTTC.

CDR3 loop: CASGITPSSYNSPLHF. The CDR3 region has the DNA TGTGCCAGCGGAATTACCCCGAGCTCCTATAATTCACCCCTCCACTTT. The chain carries TRBV5-6 and TRBJ1-6; the D is unclear. The ends were cut back, 7 bases at V and 0 bases at J, with 14 bases in the middle. The CDR3 covers 16 residues. The germline V gene encodes CDR1 SGHDT and CDR2 YYEEEE.

This sequence joins TRBV6-1 and TRBJ2-1, with 10 nucleotides matching TRBD1. Germline assignment: CDR1 MNHNS and CDR2 SASEGT. After removal of 10 bases from V and 7 bases from J, the junction contained 10 bases not matched to a gene. The CDR3 extends over 14 amino acids. CDR3 residues: CAIEVGQGFNEQFF. For the CDR3, the DNA is TGTGCCATCGAGGTGGGACAGGGGTTTAATGAGCAGTTCTTC.

The genes are TRBV28 and TRBJ1-5, with 7 nucleotides matching TRBD1. The CDR3 has 15 residues. The germline CDR1 and CDR2 sequences are MDHEN and SYDVKM. With 6 bases clipped from V and 7 bases from J, the junction kept 12 bases outside the gene matches. DNA for the CDR3: TGTGCCAGCAGCCCCGGAGGGGGCGCTTACCAGCCCCAGCATTTT. It translates to CASSPGGGAYQPQHF.

This chain uses TRBV5-6 with TRBJ1-1; tentative D call: TRBD1 (5 bases). Germline CDR1 and CDR2: SGHDT and YYEEEE. The V gene lost 4 bases and the J gene lost 4 bases, with 11 bases spanning the gap. The length of the CDR3 is 13 residues. In DNA, the CDR3 is TGTGCCAGCAGCCCAGGGATTGGCACTGAAGCTTTCTTT. This sequence encodes CASSPGIGTEAFF.

The rearrangement links TRBV30 to TRBJ1-1; 10 bases fit TRBD1. The CDR3 is 15 residues long. With V trimmed by 1 base and J by 1 base, 3 bases remained unmatched. In germline, CDR1 is GTSNPN, CDR2 SVGIG (reference sequence). DNA of the CDR3: TGTGCCTGGAGTGCCGGGACAGGGGCGAACACTGAAGCTTTCTTT. This encodes CAWSAGTGANTEAFF. The full variable domain, rest sourced from reference TRBV30 and TRBJ1-1, is SQTIHQWPATLVQPVGSPLSLECTVEGTSNPNLYWYRQAAGRGLQLLFYSVGIGQISSEVPQNLSASRPQDRQFILSSKKLLLSDSGFYLCAWSAGTGANTEAFFGQGTRLTVV.

The chain carries TRBV9 and TRBJ1-1; TRBD1 might be the D (5 bases). With 0 bases removed from V and 10 bases from J, the gap between germline ends came to 13 bases. Looked up from germline, CDR1 is SGDLS and CDR2 is YYNGEE. CDR3 length: 13 amino acids. The CDR3 sequence: CASSVAGQGGAFF. CDR3 sequence (DNA): TGTGCCAGCAGCGTAGCGGGGCAGGGTGGAGCTTTCTTT.

The J gene is TRBJ2-5, the V gene TRBV11-3, with D possibly being TRBD2 (6 bases). CDR3 size: 16 residues. In germline, CDR1 is SGHNT, CDR2 YENEEA. V dropped 1 base and J dropped 3 bases, with 15 bases sitting between them. The CDR3 sequence is CASSLGVADKEETQYF. The CDR3 DNA reads TGTGCCAGCAGCTTAGGAGTAGCGGACAAAGAAGAGACCCAGTACTTC. The full variable domain, with the rest looked up from reference TRBV11-3 and TRBJ2-5, is EAGVVQSPRYKIIEKKQPVAFWCNPISGHNTLYWYLQNLGQGPELLIRYENEEAVDDSQLPKDRFSAERLKGVDSTLKIQPAELGDSAVYLCASSLGVADKEETQYFGPGTRLLVL.

This clone appeared a single time. The chain joins TRBV4-1 to TRBJ2-5; the D gene is possibly TRBD1 (5 bases). With 0 bases removed from V and 5 bases from J, the gap between germline ends came to 10 bases. In germline, CDR1 is MGHRA, CDR2 YSYEKL. This CDR3 spans 14 amino acids. The DNA for the CDR3 is TGCGCCAGCAGCCAAGATCAGGGTCTCGAGACCCAGTACTTC. Translated: CASSQDQGLETQYF.

V gene TRBV19 combines with J gene TRBJ2-7; 8 bases are shared with TRBD1. V trimming: 5 bases; J trimming: 7 bases; junction bases outside the gene matches: 7. The CDR3 length is 13 residues. Per germline, CDR1 LNHDA and CDR2 SQIVND (reference sequence). CDR3 protein: CASSWQGAREQYF. The DNA of the CDR3 is TGTGCCAGTAGTTGGCAGGGGGCGCGGGAGCAGTACTTC.